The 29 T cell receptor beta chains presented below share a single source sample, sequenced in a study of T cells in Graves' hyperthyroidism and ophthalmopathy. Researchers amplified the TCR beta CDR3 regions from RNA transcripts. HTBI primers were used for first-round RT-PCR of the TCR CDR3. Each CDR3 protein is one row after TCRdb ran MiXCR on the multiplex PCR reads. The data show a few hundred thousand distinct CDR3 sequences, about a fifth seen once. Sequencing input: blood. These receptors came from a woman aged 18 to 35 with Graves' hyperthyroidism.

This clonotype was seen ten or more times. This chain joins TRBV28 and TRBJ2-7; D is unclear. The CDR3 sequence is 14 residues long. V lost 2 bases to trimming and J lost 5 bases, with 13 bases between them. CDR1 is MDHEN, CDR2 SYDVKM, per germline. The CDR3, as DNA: TGTGCCAGCAGTTTAGGGCTAGTAGTCGACGAGCAGTACTTC. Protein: CASSLGLVVDEQYF.

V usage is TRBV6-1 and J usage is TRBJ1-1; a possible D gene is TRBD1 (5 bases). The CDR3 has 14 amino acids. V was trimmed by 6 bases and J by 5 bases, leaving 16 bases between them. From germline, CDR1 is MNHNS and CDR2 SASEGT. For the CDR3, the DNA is TGTGCCAGCAGAAACAGGAGGCGGGGGACTGAAGCTTTCTTT. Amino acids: CASRNRRRGTEAFF.

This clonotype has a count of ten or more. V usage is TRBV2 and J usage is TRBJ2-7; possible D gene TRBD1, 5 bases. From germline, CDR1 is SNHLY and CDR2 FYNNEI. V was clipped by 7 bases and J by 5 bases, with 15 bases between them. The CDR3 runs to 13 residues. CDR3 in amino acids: CASTGFRSNEQYF. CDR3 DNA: TGTGCCAGCACAGGGTTCCGATCCAACGAGCAGTACTTC.

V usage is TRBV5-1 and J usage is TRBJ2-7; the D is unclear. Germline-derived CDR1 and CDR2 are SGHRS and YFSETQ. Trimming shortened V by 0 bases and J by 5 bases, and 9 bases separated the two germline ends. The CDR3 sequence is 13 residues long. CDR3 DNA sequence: TGCGCCAGCAGCTTGGTCCCGGCAAACGAGCAGTACTTC. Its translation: CASSLVPANEQYF.

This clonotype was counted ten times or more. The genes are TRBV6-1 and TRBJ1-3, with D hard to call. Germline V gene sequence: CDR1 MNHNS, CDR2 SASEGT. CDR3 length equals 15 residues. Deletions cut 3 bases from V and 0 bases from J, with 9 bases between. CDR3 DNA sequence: TGTGCCAGCAGTGACGACGGGTACTCTGGAAACACCATATATTTT. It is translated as CASSDDGYSGNTIYF.

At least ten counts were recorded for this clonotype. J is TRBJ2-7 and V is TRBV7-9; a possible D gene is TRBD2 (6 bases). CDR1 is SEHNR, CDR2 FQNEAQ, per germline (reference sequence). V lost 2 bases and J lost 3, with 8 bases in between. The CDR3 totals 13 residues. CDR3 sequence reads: CASSLLGGYEQYF. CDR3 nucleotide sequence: TGTGCCAGCAGCTTATTGGGGGGCTACGAGCAGTACTTC.

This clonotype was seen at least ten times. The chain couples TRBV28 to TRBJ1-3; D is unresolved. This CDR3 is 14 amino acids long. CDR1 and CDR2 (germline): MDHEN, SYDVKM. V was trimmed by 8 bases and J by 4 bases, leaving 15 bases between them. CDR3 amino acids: CASPSGETGNTIYF. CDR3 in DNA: TGTGCCAGCCCCTCCGGGGAAACCGGAAACACCATATATTTT.

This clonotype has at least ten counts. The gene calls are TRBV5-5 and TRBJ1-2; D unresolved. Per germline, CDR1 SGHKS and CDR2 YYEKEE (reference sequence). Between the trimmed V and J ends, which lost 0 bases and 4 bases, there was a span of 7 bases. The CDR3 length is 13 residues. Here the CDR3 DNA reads TGTGCCAGCAGCTTGGTGGCAGTCTATGGCTACACCTTC. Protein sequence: CASSLVAVYGYTF.

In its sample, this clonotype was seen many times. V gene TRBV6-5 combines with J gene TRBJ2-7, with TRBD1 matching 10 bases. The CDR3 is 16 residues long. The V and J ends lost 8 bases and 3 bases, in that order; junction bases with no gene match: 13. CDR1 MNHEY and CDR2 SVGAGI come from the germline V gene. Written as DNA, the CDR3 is TGTGCCAGCTCCGGGACAGGGGCTTTGGTTCTCTACGAGCAGTACTTC. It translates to CASSGTGALVLYEQYF.

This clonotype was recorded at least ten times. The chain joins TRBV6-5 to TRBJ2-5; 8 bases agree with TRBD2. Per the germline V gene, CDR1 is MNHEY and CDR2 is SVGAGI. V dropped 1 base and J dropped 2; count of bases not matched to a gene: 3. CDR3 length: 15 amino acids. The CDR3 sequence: CASSYYLAGQETQYF. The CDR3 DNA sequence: TGTGCCAGCAGTTACTATTTAGCGGGGCAAGAGACCCAGTACTTC.

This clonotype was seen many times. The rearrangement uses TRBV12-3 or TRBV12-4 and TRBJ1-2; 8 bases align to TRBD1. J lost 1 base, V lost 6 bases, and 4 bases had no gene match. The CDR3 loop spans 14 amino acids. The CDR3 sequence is CASSPGQGNYGYTF. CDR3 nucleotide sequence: TGTGCCAGCAGCCCCGGACAGGGTAACTATGGCTACACCTTC.

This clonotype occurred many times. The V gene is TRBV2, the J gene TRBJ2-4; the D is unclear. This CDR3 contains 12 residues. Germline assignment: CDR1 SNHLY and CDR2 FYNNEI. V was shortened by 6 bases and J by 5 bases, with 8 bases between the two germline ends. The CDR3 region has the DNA TGTGCCAGCAGATTGAAAGAAAACATTCAGTACTTC. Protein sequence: CASRLKENIQYF.

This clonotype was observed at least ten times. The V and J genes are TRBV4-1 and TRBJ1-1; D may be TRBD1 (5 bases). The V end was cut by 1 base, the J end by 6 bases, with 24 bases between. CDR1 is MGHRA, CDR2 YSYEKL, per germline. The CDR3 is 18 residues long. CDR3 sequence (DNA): TGCGCCAGCAGCCAAGCCCCCCGACCAGGACACTCGGACGCTGAAGCTTTCTTT. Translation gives CASSQAPRPGHSDAEAFF.

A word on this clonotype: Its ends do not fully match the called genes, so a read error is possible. CDR3 coding DNA: TGTGCCACCAGCACGTACCAATTTCTAGCCAAAAACATTCGGTACTTC. Protein product: CATSTYQFLAKNIRYF. The chain uses TRBV15 and TRBJ2-4, with D possibly matching TRBD2 (5 bases). This CDR3 spans 16 amino acids. Germline CDR1 and CDR2: LNHNV and YYDKDF (reference sequence).

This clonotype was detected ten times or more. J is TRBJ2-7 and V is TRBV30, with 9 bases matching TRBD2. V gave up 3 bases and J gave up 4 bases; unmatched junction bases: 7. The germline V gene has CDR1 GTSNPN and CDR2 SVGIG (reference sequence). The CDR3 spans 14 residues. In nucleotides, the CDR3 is TGTGCCTGGAGCCCGCGGGGGGGCACGTACGAGCAGTACTTC. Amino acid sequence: CAWSPRGGTYEQYF.

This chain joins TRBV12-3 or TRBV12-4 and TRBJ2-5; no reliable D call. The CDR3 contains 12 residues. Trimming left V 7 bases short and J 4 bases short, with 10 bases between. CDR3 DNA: TGTGCCAGCACCCAAACTCGAGAGACCCAGTACTTC. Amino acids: CASTQTRETQYF.

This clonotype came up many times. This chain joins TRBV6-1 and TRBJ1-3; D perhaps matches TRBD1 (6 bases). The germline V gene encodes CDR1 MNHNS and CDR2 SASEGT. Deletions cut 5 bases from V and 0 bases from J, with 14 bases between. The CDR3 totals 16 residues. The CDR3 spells CASSRTEGSSGNTIYF. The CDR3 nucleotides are TGTGCCAGCAGTCGGACAGAGGGGAGCTCTGGAAACACCATATATTTT.

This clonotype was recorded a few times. The CDR3 region is CATGIPSGIVETQYF. CDR3 sequence (DNA): TGTGCCACCGGAATCCCCTCAGGGATTGTCGAGACCCAGTACTTC. The chain recombines TRBV10-3 with TRBJ2-5; possibly TRBD1 for D (5 bases). Germline V gives CDR1 ENHRY, CDR2 SYGVKD. Trimming removed 10 bases from V and 5 bases from J, with 23 bases in between. The CDR3 is 15 amino acids.

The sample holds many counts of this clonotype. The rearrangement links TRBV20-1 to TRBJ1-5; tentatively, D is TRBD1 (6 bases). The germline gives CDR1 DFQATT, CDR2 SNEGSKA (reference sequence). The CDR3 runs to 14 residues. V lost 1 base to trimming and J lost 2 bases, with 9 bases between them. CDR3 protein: CSARGGLGNQPQHF. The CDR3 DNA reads TGCAGTGCTAGAGGGGGGCTCGGCAATCAGCCCCAGCATTTT.

CDR3 region: CASSPSGSATYEQYF. The CDR3 nucleotides are TGCGCCAGCAGTCCTAGCGGGAGCGCTACCTACGAGCAGTACTTC. The chain combines TRBV10-1 with TRBJ2-7; TRBD2 aligns across 10 bases. There are 15 residues in the CDR3. Trimming removed 5 bases from V and 2 bases from J; junction bases left unmatched: 6. The germline V gene encodes CDR1 WNHNN and CDR2 SYGVQD (reference sequence).

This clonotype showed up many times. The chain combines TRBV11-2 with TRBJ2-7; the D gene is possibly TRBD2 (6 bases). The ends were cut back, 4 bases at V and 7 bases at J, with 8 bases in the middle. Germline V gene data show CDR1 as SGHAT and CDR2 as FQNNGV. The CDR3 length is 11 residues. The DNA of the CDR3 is TGTGCCAGCAGCTCTAGCGAAGAGCAGTACTTC. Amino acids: CASSSSEEQYF.

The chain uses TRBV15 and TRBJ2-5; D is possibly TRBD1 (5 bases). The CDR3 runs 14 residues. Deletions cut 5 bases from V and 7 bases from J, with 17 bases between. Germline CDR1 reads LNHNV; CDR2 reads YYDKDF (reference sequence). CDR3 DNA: TGTGCCACCAGCGGAACAGTAGGGGCAGGGACCCAGTACTTC. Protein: CATSGTVGAGTQYF.

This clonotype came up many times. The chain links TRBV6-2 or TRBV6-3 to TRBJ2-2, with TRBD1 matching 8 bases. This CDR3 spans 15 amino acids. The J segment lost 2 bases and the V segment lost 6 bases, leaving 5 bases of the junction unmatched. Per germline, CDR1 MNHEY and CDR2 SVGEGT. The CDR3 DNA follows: TGTGCCAGCAGGCCGACAGGGGTCAACACCGGGGAGCTGTTTTTT. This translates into CASRPTGVNTGELFF.

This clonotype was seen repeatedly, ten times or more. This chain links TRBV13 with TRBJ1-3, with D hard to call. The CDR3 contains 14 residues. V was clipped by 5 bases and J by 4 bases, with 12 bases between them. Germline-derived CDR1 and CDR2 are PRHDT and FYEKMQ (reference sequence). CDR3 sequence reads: CASSPTGSGNTIYF. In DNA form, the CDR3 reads TGTGCCAGCAGCCCCACGGGGAGCGGAAACACCATATATTTT.

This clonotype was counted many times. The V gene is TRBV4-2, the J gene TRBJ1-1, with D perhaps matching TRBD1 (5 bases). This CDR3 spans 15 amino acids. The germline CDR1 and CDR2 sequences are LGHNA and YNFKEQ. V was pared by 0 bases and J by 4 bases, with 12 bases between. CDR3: CASSQERSQGTEAFF. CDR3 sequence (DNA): TGTGCCAGCAGCCAAGAGAGATCTCAGGGCACTGAAGCTTTCTTT.

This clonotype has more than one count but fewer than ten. The CDR3 here is CSVLDRGISYEQYF. CDR3 nucleotide sequence: TGCAGCGTCTTGGACAGGGGAATCTCCTACGAGCAGTACTTC. The V call is TRBV29-1, the J call TRBJ2-7; 9 bases line up with TRBD1. With 6 bases clipped from V and 0 bases from J, the junction kept 6 bases outside the gene matches. This CDR3 has 14 amino acids. Germline assignment: CDR1 SQVTM and CDR2 ANQGSEA.

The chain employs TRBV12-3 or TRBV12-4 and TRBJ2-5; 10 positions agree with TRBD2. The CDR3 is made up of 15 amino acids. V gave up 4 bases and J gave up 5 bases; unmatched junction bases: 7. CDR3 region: CASSSSGRRGETQYF. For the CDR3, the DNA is TGTGCCAGCAGTTCTAGCGGGAGAAGGGGGGAGACCCAGTACTTC.

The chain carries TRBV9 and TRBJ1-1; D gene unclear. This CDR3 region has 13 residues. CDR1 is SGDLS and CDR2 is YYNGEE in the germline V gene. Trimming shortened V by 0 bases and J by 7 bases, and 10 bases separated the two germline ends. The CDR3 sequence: CASSVVERGEAFF. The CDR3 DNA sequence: TGTGCCAGCAGCGTAGTAGAGCGGGGTGAAGCTTTCTTT.

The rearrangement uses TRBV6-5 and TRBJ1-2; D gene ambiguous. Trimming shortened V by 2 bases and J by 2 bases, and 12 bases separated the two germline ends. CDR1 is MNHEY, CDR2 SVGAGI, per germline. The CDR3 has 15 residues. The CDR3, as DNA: TGTGCCAGCAGTTACGTATTGCATCAGAACTATGGCTACACCTTC. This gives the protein CASSYVLHQNYGYTF.